Below, one T cell receptor (beta chain) is given with its context. This CDR3 contains 14 residues. Per the germline V gene, CDR1 is LNHDA and CDR2 is SQIVND (reference sequence). V was clipped by 5 bases and J by 2 bases, with 10 bases between them. Participants were aged about 18 to 100 years from about 25 US areas. The data belong to a study of blood T cell repertoires in COVID-19. Authors' analysis steps: Reference gene primer amplification gave estimated nucleated cell counts. Assay used: immunoSEQ multiplex PCR; TCRdb lists only in-frame clones, some missing. V and J calls and clone size follow that table, whereas D and trimming were derived from the DNA. The profile shows fewer than 350,000 clones, roughly 87% of them singletons.

This TCR was recovered from a woman between 35 and 50 years old who had recovered from COVID-19. The chain employs TRBV19 and TRBJ1-5; a possible D gene is TRBD1 (6 bases). The sequenced sample was PBMCs or T cells enriched from blood (not recorded which). CDR3 sequence: CASSPRGGNQPQHF. In nucleotides, the CDR3 is TGTGCCAGTAGTCCCAGGGGCGGCAATCAGCCCCAGCATTTT. The complete variable domain, with remaining parts taken from reference TRBV19 and TRBJ1-5, reads DGGITQSPKYLFRKEGQNVTLSCEQNLNHDAMYWYRQDPGQGLRLIYYSQIVNDFQKGDIAEGYSVSREKKESFPLTVTSAQKNPTAFYLCASSPRGGNQPQHFGDGTRLSIL.